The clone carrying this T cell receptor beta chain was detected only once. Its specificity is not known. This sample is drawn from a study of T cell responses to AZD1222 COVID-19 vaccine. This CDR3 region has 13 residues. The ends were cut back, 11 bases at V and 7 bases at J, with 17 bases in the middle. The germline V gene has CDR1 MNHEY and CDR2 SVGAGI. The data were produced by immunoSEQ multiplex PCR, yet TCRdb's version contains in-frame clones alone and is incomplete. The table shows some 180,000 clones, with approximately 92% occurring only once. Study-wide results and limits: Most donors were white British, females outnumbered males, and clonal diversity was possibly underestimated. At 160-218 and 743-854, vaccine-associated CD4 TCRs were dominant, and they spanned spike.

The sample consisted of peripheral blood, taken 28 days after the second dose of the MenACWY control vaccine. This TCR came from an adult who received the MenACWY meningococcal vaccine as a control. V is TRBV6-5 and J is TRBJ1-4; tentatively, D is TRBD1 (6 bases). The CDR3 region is CAVRPGHLEKLFF. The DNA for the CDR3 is TGTGCCGTGAGGCCGGGACACCTTGAAAAACTGTTTTTT.